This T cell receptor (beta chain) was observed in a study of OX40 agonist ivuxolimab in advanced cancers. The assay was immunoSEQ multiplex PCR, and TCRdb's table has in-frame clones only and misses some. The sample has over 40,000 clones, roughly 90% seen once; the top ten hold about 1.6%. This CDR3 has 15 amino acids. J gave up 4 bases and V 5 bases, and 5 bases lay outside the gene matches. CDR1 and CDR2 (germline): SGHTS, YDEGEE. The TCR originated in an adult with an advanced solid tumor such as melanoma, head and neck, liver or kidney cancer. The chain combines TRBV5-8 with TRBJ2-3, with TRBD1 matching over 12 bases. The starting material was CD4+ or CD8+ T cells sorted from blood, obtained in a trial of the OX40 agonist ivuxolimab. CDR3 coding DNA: TGTGCCAGCAGGCTGGGGACAGGGGGCGCAGATACGCAGTATTTT. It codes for CASRLGTGGADTQYF.